This is a list of T cell receptor beta chains from one sample in a study of CD8 T cells in ankylosing spondylitis. TCRdb ran MiXCR on the 5' RACE reads and lists one entry per CDR3 protein. The sample lists 240,000 or so distinct CDR3 sequences, 8.6% occurring once. The sequencing input was blood, either unsorted or a sorted T cell fraction (not recorded which). These receptors originate from a male donor with ankylosing spondylitis or in good health (not recorded which). The CDR3 runs from the conserved cysteine through the conserved F or W. The D gene is left open where the match is weak. Clone size, where shown, is once, few, many, or a class for clones that have expanded.

abundance,d_gene,j_gene,v_gene,CDR3aa,CDR3nt
many,NA,TRBJ1-1,TRBV12-3/TRBV12-4,CASTIVRVTEAFF,TGTGCCAGCACTATTGTCCGGGTCACTGAAGCTTTCTTT
NA,NA,TRBJ1-4,TRBV5-4,CASSPDAGLSKKLFF,TGTGCCAGCAGCCCGGACGCCGGACTGAGTAAAAAACTGTTTTTT
NA,TRBD2,TRBJ2-6,TRBV6-2/TRBV6-3,CASSQTLPGLAAGANVLTF,TGTGCCAGCAGCCAAACGCTACCGGGACTAGCTGCTGGGGCCAACGTCCTGACTTTC
many,TRBD2,TRBJ2-1,TRBV11-2,CASSLVLAGASAYNEQFF,TGTGCCAGCAGCTTAGTCCTAGCGGGAGCTTCAGCCTACAATGAGCAGTTCTTC
NA,NA,TRBJ1-1,TRBV7-9,CASSPQGIGTEAFF,TGTGCCAGCAGCCCACAGGGAATCGGCACTGAAGCTTTCTTT
NA,TRBD2,TRBJ2-1,TRBV7-2,CASSHLIAGPLNEQFF,TGTGCCAGCAGCCACCTAATAGCGGGGCCCCTGAATGAGCAGTTCTTC
many,NA,TRBJ1-5,TRBV20-1,CSASRRGAYSNQPQHF,TGCAGTGCTTCCCGTCGGGGTGCGTATAGCAATCAGCCCCAGCATTTT
few,TRBD1,TRBJ1-1,TRBV7-2,CASSSAGGGYTEAFF,TGTGCCAGCAGCAGCGCAGGGGGCGGGTACACTGAAGCTTTCTTT
many,NA,TRBJ2-2,TRBV7-7,CASSLDSFTGELFF,TGTGCTAGCAGCTTAGACAGTTTCACCGGGGAGCTGTTTTTT
NA,NA,TRBJ2-5,TRBV30,CAWSRGVQETQYF,TGTGCCTGGAGTCGTGGAGTCCAAGAGACCCAGTACTTC
many,NA,TRBJ2-4,TRBV29-1,CSVDRLAKNIQYF,TGCAGCGTTGACAGATTAGCCAAAAACATTCAGTACTTC
many,TRBD1,TRBJ1-1,TRBV6-5,CASSYSDRGQEAFF,TGTGCCAGCAGTTATTCAGACAGGGGGCAAGAGGCTTTCTTT